Reported below is one T cell receptor beta chain. Antigen specificity is unknown. PCR primers comprised 60 Vbeta and 13 Jbeta primers. Authors' data handling: Approximately 11 million shared chains were among approximately 80 million unique TCR beta chains counted in a later analysis. The table came from immunoSEQ multiplex PCR; TCRdb's copy has only in-frame clones and leaves some out. From that table come the V and J calls and clone size; the DNA was used to work out D and trimming. The table includes fewer than 150,000 clones, about 80% detected once. This entry is derived from a study of cytomegalovirus exposure and HLA in healthy donors. Study-level findings and limits: Associated with cytomegalovirus, according to the listing, were 150 to 200 TCR beta chains.

CDR3 length: 16 residues. Germline-derived CDR1 and CDR2 are LGHNA and YSLEER. V was pared by 0 bases and J by 2 bases, with 13 bases between. This chain links TRBV4-3 with TRBJ2-5, with a weak D call TRBD1 (6 bases). The sequenced material came from PBMCs. This sequence originates from a male donor in good health and CMV-seronegative. The CDR3 coding sequence is TGCGCCAGCAGCCAAGATCCTATGGACAGACAAGAGACCCAGTACTTC. This translates into CASSQDPMDRQETQYF.